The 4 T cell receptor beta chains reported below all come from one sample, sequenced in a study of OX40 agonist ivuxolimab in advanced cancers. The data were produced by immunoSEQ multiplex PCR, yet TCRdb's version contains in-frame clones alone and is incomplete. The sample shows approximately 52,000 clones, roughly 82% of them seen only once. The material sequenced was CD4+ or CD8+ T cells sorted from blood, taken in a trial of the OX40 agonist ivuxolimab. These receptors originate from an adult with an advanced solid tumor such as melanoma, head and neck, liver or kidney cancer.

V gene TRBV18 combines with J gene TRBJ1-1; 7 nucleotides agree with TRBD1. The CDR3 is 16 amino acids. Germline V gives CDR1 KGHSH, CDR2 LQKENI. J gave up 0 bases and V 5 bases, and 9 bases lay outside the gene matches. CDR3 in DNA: TGTGCCAGCTCAGTTACCGAGGGACAGTTGAACACTGAAGCTTTCTTT. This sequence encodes CASSVTEGQLNTEAFF.

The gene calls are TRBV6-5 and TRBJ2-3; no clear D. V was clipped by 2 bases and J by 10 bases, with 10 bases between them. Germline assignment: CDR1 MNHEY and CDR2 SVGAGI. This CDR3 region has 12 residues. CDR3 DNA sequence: TGTGCCAGCAGTTACGGGGTCGGGTCGCAGTATTTT. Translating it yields CASSYGVGSQYF.

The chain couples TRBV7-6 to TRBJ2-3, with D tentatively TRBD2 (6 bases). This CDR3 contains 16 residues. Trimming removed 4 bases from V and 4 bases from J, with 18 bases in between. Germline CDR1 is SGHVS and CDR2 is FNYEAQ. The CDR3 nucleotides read TGTGCCAGCAGCTCCCGGGGACCGGGACTTTCAGATACGCAGTATTTT. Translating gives CASSSRGPGLSDTQYF.

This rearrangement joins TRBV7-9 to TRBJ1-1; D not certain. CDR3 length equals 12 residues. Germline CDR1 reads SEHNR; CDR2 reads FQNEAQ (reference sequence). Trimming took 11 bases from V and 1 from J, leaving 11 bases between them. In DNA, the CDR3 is TGTGCCGTGGTTCGGGCGAACACTGAAGCTTTCTTT. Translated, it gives CAVVRANTEAFF.